This T cell receptor beta chain was profiled in a study of beta chain features in type 1 diabetes. General study points: Insertions at VDJ junctions were less frequent in type 1 diabetes patients. These patients also deleted more nucleotides at the same junctions. TCRB CDR3 length was moderately but significantly reduced in all four CD4+ subsets of Type 1 diabetes patients.

By way of CD45RO/CCR7/CD25/CD127/CD95/CD27, the CD4+ regulatory, stem cell-like memory, central memory and naive cells were sorted. Trimming left V 0 bases short and J 2 bases short, with 8 bases between. Germline-derived CDR1 and CDR2 are SNHLY and FYNNEI. The CDR3 is 16 amino acids. This clone was counted a few times. Its antigen is still unknown. Reverse transcription of all isolated RNA meant that expressed TCRB transcripts were sequenced. Using immunoSEQ multiplex PCR, the repertoire was profiled, and TCRdb retains in-frame clones only, with some absent. This sample has around 650,000 clones, with around 12% found just once.

This receptor was taken from a man aged 25-45 years with type 1 diabetes. The sample consisted of naive CD4+ T cells from blood. This chain uses TRBV2 with TRBJ2-6; D remains ambiguous. The CDR3: CASSEARNTGANVLTF. CDR3 in DNA: TGTGCCAGCAGTGAAGCGCGGAACACTGGGGCCAACGTCCTGACTTTC.